A single sample gave rise to the 24 T cell receptor beta chains below, sequenced in a study of T cell responses to AZD1222 COVID-19 vaccine. Measured with immunoSEQ multiplex PCR; TCRdb has only the in-frame clones, and not every one. The table lists 150,000 or so clones. The sequencing sample was made of peripheral blood. These receptors originate from an adult in good health.

CDR3 in amino acids: CASSGTVSYNEQFF. The CDR3 nucleotides are TGTGCCAGTTCCGGGACGGTGTCCTACAATGAGCAGTTCTTC. The V and J genes are TRBV6-5 and TRBJ2-1, with D perhaps being TRBD1 or TRBD2 (5 bases each). V was shortened by 9 bases and J by 1 base, with 13 bases between the two germline ends. The CDR3 contains 14 residues. The V gene's germline CDR1 is MNHEY and CDR2 SVGAGI.

The J gene is TRBJ1-5, the V gene TRBV23-1, with D perhaps TRBD1 (6 bases). TRBV23-1 is designated an ORF whose function remains uncertain. This CDR3 contains 13 residues. Trimming pared 11 bases from V and 9 bases from J, leaving 20 bases between. CDR3: CAAWGTGNVPQHF. In DNA form, the CDR3 reads TGCGCCGCCTGGGGTACAGGGAATGTGCCCCAGCATTTT.

The chain carries TRBV30 and TRBJ1-3; TRBD1 might be the D (5 bases). V was trimmed by 3 bases and J by 0 bases, leaving 9 bases between them. The CDR3 runs to 14 residues. Germline V gene sequence: CDR1 GTSNPN, CDR2 SVGIG (reference sequence). This CDR3 reads CAWSQGTSGNTIYF. The CDR3 DNA reads TGTGCCTGGAGCCAGGGAACCTCTGGAAACACCATATATTTT. The full variable domain, its missing parts supplied by reference TRBV30 and TRBJ1-3, is SQTIHQWPATLVQPVGSPLSLECTVEGTSNPNLYWYRQAAGRGLQLLFYSVGIGQISSEVPQNLSASRPQDRQFILSSKKLLLSDSGFYLCAWSQGTSGNTIYFGEGSWLTVV.

V gene TRBV7-9 combines with J gene TRBJ2-3; 8 nucleotides agree with TRBD1. V shed 5 bases and J 6 bases; nucleotides not matched to a gene: 7. Germline CDR1 is SEHNR and CDR2 is FQNEAQ (reference sequence). This CDR3 spans 14 amino acids. Here the CDR3 reads CASSARTGIDTQYF. CDR3 nucleotides: TGTGCCAGCAGCGCCCGGACAGGGATTGATACGCAGTATTTT.

This sequence joins TRBV9 and TRBJ1-1; D uncertain. CDR1 is SGDLS and CDR2 is YYNGEE in the germline V gene. There are 16 residues in the CDR3. V lost 4 bases and J 1 base, leaving 17 bases between the germline ends. The CDR3 reads CASSRRSQVGNTEAFF. The CDR3 DNA follows: TGTGCCAGCAGCCGTAGATCCCAGGTTGGGAACACTGAAGCTTTCTTT.

V is TRBV4-1 and J is TRBJ1-4; 8 nucleotides match TRBD1. The CDR3 has 18 amino acids. The germline gives CDR1 MGHRA, CDR2 YSYEKL. Trimming removed 2 bases from V and 3 bases from J; junction bases left unmatched: 11. The CDR3 DNA reads as TGCGCCAGCAGCCAACCCCCGGGACAGGAGATTGCTAATGAAAAACTGTTTTTT. Translation gives CASSQPPGQEIANEKLFF.

This chain links TRBV9 with TRBJ1-4, with 9 bases lining up with TRBD1. Trimming removed 5 bases from V and 4 bases from J; junction bases left unmatched: 6. The CDR3 spans 15 residues. The germline V gene encodes CDR1 SGDLS and CDR2 YYNGEE. Written as DNA, the CDR3 is TGTGCCAGCAGTACAGGGGGCGGTCGTAATGAAAAACTGTTTTTT. Residues: CASSTGGGRNEKLFF.

This sequence joins TRBV2 and TRBJ1-4; 7 nucleotides agree with TRBD1. The CDR3 sequence is 15 residues long. V lost 5 bases to trimming and J lost 4 bases; unmatched junction nucleotides: 7. CDR1 is SNHLY, CDR2 FYNNEI, per germline. CDR3 in DNA: TGTGCCAGCAGTCCCGACAGGGCGAATAATGAAAAACTGTTTTTT. As protein: CASSPDRANNEKLFF.

The J gene is TRBJ2-5, the V gene TRBV19; TRBD2 is a possible D gene (5 bases). Deletions cut 2 bases from V and 7 bases from J, with 17 bases between. The CDR3 is 15 amino acids. The germline gives CDR1 LNHDA, CDR2 SQIVND (reference sequence). CDR3 in DNA: TGTGCCAGTAGTATAAGCCTCGGGGTAGAACCGACCCAGTACTTC. Translated: CASSISLGVEPTQYF. The whole variable domain, remainder taken from reference TRBV19 and TRBJ2-5, is DGGITQSPKYLFRKEGQNVTLSCEQNLNHDAMYWYRQDPGQGLRLIYYSQIVNDFQKGDIAEGYSVSREKKESFPLTVTSAQKNPTAFYLCASSISLGVEPTQYFGPGTRLLVL.

J is TRBJ2-3 and V is TRBV3-1 (or the pseudogene TRBV3-2); D not resolved. Looked up from germline, CDR1 is LGHDT and CDR2 is YNNKEL (reference sequence). V was cut by 2 bases and J by 9 bases, with 12 bases left in between. The CDR3 runs to 13 residues. CDR3 in amino acids: CASSQTPLRTQYF. For the CDR3, the DNA is TGTGCCAGCAGCCAAACCCCTCTGAGGACGCAGTATTTT.

The CDR3 DNA reads as TGCGCCAGCAGCTCGGCCCTTACGGGCACTGAAGCTTTCTTT. Its protein product is CASSSALTGTEAFF. This chain links TRBV5-1 with TRBJ1-1; D call uncertain. The germline CDR1 and CDR2 sequences are SGHRS and YFSETQ. The CDR3 length is 14 residues. Trimming shortened V by 3 bases and J by 4 bases, and 13 bases separated the two germline ends. Using reference TRBV5-1 and TRBJ1-1 for the parts outside the CDR3, the full variable domain is KAGVTQTPRYLIKTRGQQVTLSCSPISGHRSVSWYQQTPGQGLQFLFEYFSETQRNKGNFPGRFSGRQFSNSRSEMNVSTLELGDSALYLCASSSALTGTEAFFGQGTRLTVV.

This chain links TRBV7-2 with TRBJ1-5; D remains ambiguous. CDR3 length: 16 amino acids. The V end was cut by 5 bases, the J end by 5 bases, with 19 bases between. Per germline, CDR1 SGHTA and CDR2 FQGNSA. CDR3 loop: CASSPGRSGGHQPQHF. The DNA for the CDR3 is TGTGCCAGCAGCCCAGGCCGAAGCGGAGGGCATCAGCCCCAGCATTTT. The variable domain in full, completed from reference TRBV7-2 and TRBJ1-5, reads GAGVSQSPSNKVTEKGKDVELRCDPISGHTALYWYRQSLGQGLEFLIYFQGNSAPDKSGLPSDRFSAERTGGSVSTLTIQRTQQEDSAVYLCASSPGRSGGHQPQHFGDGTRLSIL.

V usage is TRBV19 and J usage is TRBJ1-1; D is ambiguous. Between the trimmed V and J ends, which lost 6 bases and 2 bases, there was a span of 10 bases. The CDR3 contains 13 residues. Germline-derived CDR1 and CDR2 are LNHDA and SQIVND (reference sequence). As DNA, the CDR3 is TGTGCCAGTAGATACGAGGCTAACACTGAAGCTTTCTTT. Translated: CASRYEANTEAFF.

V gene TRBV3-1 (or the pseudogene TRBV3-2) combines with J gene TRBJ2-7; TRBD1 agrees at 10 bases. The CDR3 totals 17 residues. V trimming: 2 bases; J trimming: 1 base; junction bases outside the gene matches: 8. Germline CDR1 reads LGHDT; CDR2 reads YNNKEL (reference sequence). CDR3 region: CASSQRQGALRSYEQYF. As DNA, the CDR3 is TGTGCCAGCAGCCAACGACAGGGGGCTTTAAGGTCCTACGAGCAGTACTTC.

The rearrangement joins TRBV29-1 to TRBJ2-5, with D possibly TRBD1 on 6 matching bases. V was clipped by 1 base and J by 2 bases, with 17 bases between them. The CDR3 is 16 amino acids. Germline loops: CDR1 SQVTM, CDR2 ANQGSEA. CDR3 nucleotide sequence: TGCAGCGTTGAAGGCGGTCGAGGGACATATCAAGAGACCCAGTACTTC. This translates into CSVEGGRGTYQETQYF.

J is TRBJ1-6 and V is TRBV5-8, with D tentatively TRBD1 (5 bases). The CDR3 consists of 15 residues. V dropped 1 base and J dropped 6 bases, with 11 bases sitting between them. Germline CDR1 is SGHTS and CDR2 is YDEGEE. The CDR3 sequence is CASSLQGRVNSPLHF. The CDR3 region has the DNA TGTGCCAGCAGCTTGCAGGGTAGGGTTAATTCACCCCTCCACTTT.

The J gene is TRBJ2-4, the V gene TRBV6-2 or TRBV6-3, with no clear D. In germline, CDR1 is MNHEY, CDR2 SVGEGT. The CDR3 spans 11 residues. V gave up 8 bases and J gave up 13 bases, with 15 bases separating them. CDR3: CASGRADAQYF. As DNA, the CDR3 is TGTGCCAGCGGCCGGGCGGATGCCCAGTACTTC.

The chain has TRBV15 and TRBJ2-5; the D is unclear. Trimming removed 5 bases at V and 5 bases at J, with 12 bases between. CDR1 is LNHNV and CDR2 is YYDKDF in the germline V gene (reference sequence). The CDR3 is made up of 13 amino acids. The chain's CDR3 is CATSYSPHETQYF. The CDR3 coding sequence is TGTGCCACCAGCTATTCCCCCCACGAGACCCAGTACTTC.

V and J are TRBV5-1 and TRBJ1-3, with D tentatively TRBD1 (5 bases). Looked up from germline, CDR1 is SGHRS and CDR2 is YFSETQ. CDR3 length equals 14 residues. V lost 4 bases and J lost 4, with 12 bases in between. CDR3 sequence reads: CASSPVEGGNTIYF. CDR3 DNA sequence: TGCGCCAGCAGCCCGGTGGAGGGGGGAAACACCATATATTTT.

The rearrangement links TRBV7-9 to TRBJ1-3; D is uncertain. This CDR3 is 15 amino acids long. Germline V gene lookup returns CDR1 SEHNR and CDR2 FQNEAQ (reference sequence). The V end was cut by 7 bases, the J end by 0 bases, with 13 bases between. For the CDR3, the DNA is TGTGCCAGCACCCCCAGCTGGAGCTCTGGAAACACCATATATTTT. Protein: CASTPSWSSGNTIYF.

This chain joins TRBV19 and TRBJ1-5; 7 nucleotides align to TRBD1. The V gene end was trimmed by 4 bases and the J gene end by 4 bases; junction bases not matched to a gene: 1. CDR1 LNHDA and CDR2 SQIVND come from the germline V gene (reference sequence). This CDR3 has 13 residues. As DNA, the CDR3 is TGTGCCAGTAGTACACAGGGGAATCAGCCCCAGCATTTT. It encodes CASSTQGNQPQHF.

This rearrangement joins TRBV28 to TRBJ2-7; no clear D. CDR3 length equals 12 residues. Germline CDR1 MDHEN, CDR2 SYDVKM. Trimming cost V 8 bases and J 7 bases, with 15 bases left between them. The CDR3 loop reads CASGPRPQEQYF. CDR3 DNA sequence: TGTGCCAGCGGGCCCCGGCCTCAGGAGCAGTACTTC.

The chain is built from TRBV6-1 and TRBJ1-5; D ambiguous. The CDR3 runs to 15 residues. The germline V and J ends were trimmed by 3 bases and 0 bases, with 9 bases remaining between them. Germline assignment: CDR1 MNHNS and CDR2 SASEGT. Written as DNA, the CDR3 is TGTGCCAGCAGTGATGAAGACGGTAGCAATCAGCCCCAGCATTTT. Translated, it gives CASSDEDGSNQPQHF.

This rearrangement joins TRBV2 to TRBJ1-2; 8 bases are shared with TRBD1. CDR1 and CDR2 (germline): SNHLY, FYNNEI. This CDR3 contains 18 residues. The J segment lost 2 bases and the V segment lost 5 bases, leaving 16 bases of the junction unmatched. The CDR3 coding sequence is TGTGCCAGCAGTTCCGATACTACCGGGACAGGACCCAACTATGGCTACACCTTC. It translates to CASSSDTTGTGPNYGYTF.